This T cell receptor beta chain was sequenced for a study of blood T cell repertoires in COVID-19. Study details: The United States, Italy and Spain were the sources of the acute and convalescent COVID-19 samples. From T cells, B-cell-depleted T cells, or PBMCs came the material, which was cDNA or gDNA.

In the study's own analysis: How many nucleated cells were present was estimated from reference gene primer amplification. Profiling relied on immunoSEQ multiplex PCR, and the TCRdb table lists in-frame clones only, not all of them. That table gives V, J and clone size, and the DNA gave D and trimming. This sample has 650,000 to 800,000 clones; about nine tenths occur once, and the top ten carry under 0.3%. The J segment lost 3 bases and the V segment lost 3 bases, leaving 4 bases of the junction unmatched. CDR1 LGHNA and CDR2 YSLEER come from the germline V gene. The CDR3 contains 14 residues. This clone was seen only once.

V and J are TRBV4-3 and TRBJ1-2; 7 bases align to TRBD1. The sample consisted of peripheral blood. This clonotype originated in a woman aged 18-29 years with acute or convalescent COVID-19. The CDR3 DNA follows: TGCGCCAGCAGCCACGACGACAGGGACTATGGCTACACCTTC. Protein sequence: CASSHDDRDYGYTF.